This TCR beta chain was obtained from a study of T cell responses to AZD1222 COVID-19 vaccine. Study observations and caveats: Donors were largely white British and mainly female; clonal diversity was possibly underestimated.

Using immunoSEQ multiplex PCR, the repertoire was profiled, and TCRdb retains in-frame clones only, with some absent. The data show 100,000 to 150,000 clones, roughly 88% seen once. Remarks on this clone: Antigen unknown.

This TCR derives from an adult in good health. Sequencing was performed on peripheral blood, taken on day 0 of AZD1222 vaccination.

Here the CDR3 reads CSVEQRLSGTEAFF. The CDR3 nucleotides read TGCAGCGTTGAACAGAGGTTGTCGGGCACTGAAGCTTTCTTT. The chain uses TRBV29-1 and TRBJ1-1; no definite D call. This CDR3 is built from 14 residues. V was trimmed by 2 bases and J by 4 bases, leaving 14 bases between them. Per germline, CDR1 SQVTM and CDR2 ANQGSEA.